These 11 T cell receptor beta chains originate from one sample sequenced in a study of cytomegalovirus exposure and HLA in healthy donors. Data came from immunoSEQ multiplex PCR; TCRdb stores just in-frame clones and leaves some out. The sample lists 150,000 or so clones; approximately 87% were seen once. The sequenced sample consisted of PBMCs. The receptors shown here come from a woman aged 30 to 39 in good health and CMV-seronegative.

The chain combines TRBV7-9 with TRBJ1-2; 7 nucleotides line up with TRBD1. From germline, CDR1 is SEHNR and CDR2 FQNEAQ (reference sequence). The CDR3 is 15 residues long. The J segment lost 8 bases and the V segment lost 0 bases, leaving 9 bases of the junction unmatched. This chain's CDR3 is CASSLARTVTGGYTF. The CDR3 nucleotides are TGTGCCAGCAGCTTAGCCCGAACCGTGACAGGGGGCTACACCTTC.

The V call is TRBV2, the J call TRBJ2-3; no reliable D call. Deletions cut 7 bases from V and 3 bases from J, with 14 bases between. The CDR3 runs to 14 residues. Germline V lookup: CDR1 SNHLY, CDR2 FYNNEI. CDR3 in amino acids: CASKLEARTDTQYF. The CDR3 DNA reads TGTGCCAGCAAGTTGGAAGCGAGAACAGATACGCAGTATTTT.

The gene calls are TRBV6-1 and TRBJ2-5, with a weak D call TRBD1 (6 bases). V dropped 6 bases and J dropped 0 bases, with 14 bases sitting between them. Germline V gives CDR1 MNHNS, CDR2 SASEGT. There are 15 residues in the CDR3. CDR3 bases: TGTGCCAGCAGAGAACTCGACAGGTACCAAGAGACCCAGTACTTC. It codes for CASRELDRYQETQYF.

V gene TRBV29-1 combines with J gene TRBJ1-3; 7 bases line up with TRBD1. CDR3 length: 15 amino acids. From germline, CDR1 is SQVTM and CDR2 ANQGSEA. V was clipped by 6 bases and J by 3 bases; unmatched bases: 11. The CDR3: CSVEGATGNGNTIYF. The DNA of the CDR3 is TGCAGCGTCGAGGGGGCTACAGGGAATGGAAACACCATATATTTT.

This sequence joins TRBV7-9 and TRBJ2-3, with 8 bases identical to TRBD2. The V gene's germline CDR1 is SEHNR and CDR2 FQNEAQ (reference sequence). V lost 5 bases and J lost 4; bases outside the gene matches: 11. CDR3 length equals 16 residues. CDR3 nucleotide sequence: TGTGCCAGCAGCCCCCTACCGGGACTAGGCTCAGATACGCAGTATTTT. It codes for CASSPLPGLGSDTQYF.

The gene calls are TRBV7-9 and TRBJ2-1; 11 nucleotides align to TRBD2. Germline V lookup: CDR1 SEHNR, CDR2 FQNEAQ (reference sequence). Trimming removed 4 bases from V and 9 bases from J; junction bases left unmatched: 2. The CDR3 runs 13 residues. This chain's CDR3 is CASSSGLAVEQFF. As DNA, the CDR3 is TGTGCCAGCAGCTCGGGACTAGCGGTTGAGCAGTTCTTC. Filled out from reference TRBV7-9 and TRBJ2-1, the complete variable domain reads DTGVSQNPRHKITKRGQNVTFRCDPISEHNRLYWYRQTLGQGPEFLTYFQNEAQLEKSRLLSDRFSAERPKGSFSTLEIQRTEQGDSAMYLCASSSGLAVEQFFGPGTRLTVL.

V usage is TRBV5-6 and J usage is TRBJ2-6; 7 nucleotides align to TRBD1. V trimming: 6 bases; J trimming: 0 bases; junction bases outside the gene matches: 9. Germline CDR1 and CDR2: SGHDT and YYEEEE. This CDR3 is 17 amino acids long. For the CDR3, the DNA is TGTGCCAGCACCTCCGGGACAGTCTTCTCTGGGGCCAACGTCCTGACTTTC. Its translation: CASTSGTVFSGANVLTF. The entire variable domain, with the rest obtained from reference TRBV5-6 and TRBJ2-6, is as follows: DAGVTQSPTHLIKTRGQQVTLRCSPKSGHDTVSWYQQALGQGPQFIFQYYEEEERQRGNFPDRFSGHQFPNYSSELNVNALLLGDSALYLCASTSGTVFSGANVLTFGAGSRLTVL.

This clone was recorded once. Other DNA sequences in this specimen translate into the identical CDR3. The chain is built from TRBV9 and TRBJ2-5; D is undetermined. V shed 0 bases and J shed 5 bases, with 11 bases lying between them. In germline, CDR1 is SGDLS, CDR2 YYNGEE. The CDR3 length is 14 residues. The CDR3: CASSVEAGGETQYF. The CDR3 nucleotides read TGTGCCAGCAGCGTAGAGGCAGGTGGGGAGACCCAGTACTTC.

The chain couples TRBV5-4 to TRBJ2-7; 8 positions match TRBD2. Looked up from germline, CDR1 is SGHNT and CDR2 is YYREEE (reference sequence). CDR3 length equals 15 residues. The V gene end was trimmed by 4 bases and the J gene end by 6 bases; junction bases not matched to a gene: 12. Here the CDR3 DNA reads TGTGCCAGCAGCATAAGGACTAGCAATCCTCGCGAGCAGTACTTC. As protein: CASSIRTSNPREQYF.

CDR3 bases: TGTGCCACCAGCAGAGATCGCGGAGCCCCCTACGAGCAGTACTTC. Translation gives CATSRDRGAPYEQYF. The chain couples TRBV15 to TRBJ2-7; D not certain. V shed 0 bases and J shed 2 bases, with 11 bases lying between them. Per the germline V gene, CDR1 is LNHNV and CDR2 is YYDKDF (reference sequence). The CDR3 covers 15 residues.

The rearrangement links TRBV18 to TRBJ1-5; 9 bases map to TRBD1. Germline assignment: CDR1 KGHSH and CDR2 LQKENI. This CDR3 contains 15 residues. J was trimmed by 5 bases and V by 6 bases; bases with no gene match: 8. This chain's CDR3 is CASSALTGGDQPQHF. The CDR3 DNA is TGTGCCAGCTCGGCCCTCACAGGGGGCGATCAGCCCCAGCATTTT.